Below are 19 T cell receptor beta chains sequenced from a single sample in a study of shared clonotypes between healthy human individuals. Measured with immunoSEQ multiplex PCR; TCRdb has only the in-frame clones, and not every one. Of about a million clones listed, about 80% are singletons. Sequencing was performed on memory CD4+ T cells sorted from blood. Subset indicated: CD45RA-negative fraction. These receptors all come from a man aged 18 to 29 in good health.

The chain employs TRBV7-9 and TRBJ2-1; 8 nucleotides agree with TRBD2. The V gene end was trimmed by 4 bases and the J gene end by 5 bases; junction bases not matched to a gene: 10. The CDR3 covers 16 residues. CDR1 and CDR2 (germline): SEHNR, FQNEAQ (reference sequence). The CDR3 nucleotides are TGTGCCAGCAGCTACCGAGCGGGGGCCCTCGACAATGAGCAGTTCTTC. This translates into CASSYRAGALDNEQFF.

In nucleotides, the CDR3 is TGTGCCAGCAGTCCGACTGGCCAAGAGACCCAGTACTTC. It codes for CASSPTGQETQYF. V usage is TRBV2 and J usage is TRBJ2-5; no reliable D call. V lost 5 bases and J lost 1, with 8 bases in between. The length of the CDR3 is 13 residues. Germline assignment: CDR1 SNHLY and CDR2 FYNNEI. Filled out from reference TRBV2 and TRBJ2-5, the complete variable domain reads EPEVTQTPSHQVTQMGQEVILRCVPISNHLYFYWYRQILGQKVEFLVSFYNNEISEKSEIFDDQFSVERPDGSNFTLKIRSTKLEDSAMYFCASSPTGQETQYFGPGTRLLVL.

V is TRBV5-1 and J is TRBJ2-5; D remains ambiguous. Germline CDR1 and CDR2: SGHRS and YFSETQ. V was pared by 0 bases and J by 2 bases, with 11 bases between. CDR3 size: 15 residues. The CDR3 DNA follows: TGCGCCAGCAGCTTGGAGTCGGCCAGGCAAGAGACCCAGTACTTC. Translating gives CASSLESARQETQYF.

This clone appeared once. This chain uses TRBV2 with TRBJ1-1; no clear D. This CDR3 comprises 14 residues. Germline CDR1 and CDR2: SNHLY and FYNNEI. Trimming took off 1 base at V and 2 bases at J, with 8 bases between the two ends. For the CDR3, the DNA is TGTGCCAGCAGTGAAGGGGGAATAAACACTGAAGCTTTCTTT. Translation gives CASSEGGINTEAFF.

V usage is TRBV15 and J usage is TRBJ1-3, with D unresolved. This CDR3 contains 18 residues. Per germline, CDR1 LNHNV and CDR2 YYDKDF (reference sequence). V lost 3 bases and J lost 1, with 19 bases in between. CDR3 in DNA: TGTGCCACCAGCAGCCCCGTTAGCGAGATATCGTCTGGAAACACCATATATTTT. The encoded protein is CATSSPVSEISSGNTIYF. The full variable domain, with the rest looked up from reference TRBV15 and TRBJ1-3, is DAMVIQNPRYQVTQFGKPVTLSCSQTLNHNVMYWYQQKSSQAPKLLFHYYDKDFNNEADTPDNFQSRRPNTSFCFLDIRSPGLGDTAMYLCATSSPVSEISSGNTIYFGEGSWLTVV.

V usage is TRBV7-9 and J usage is TRBJ1-4; 9 nucleotides line up with TRBD1. CDR1 and CDR2 (germline): SEHNR, FQNEAQ (reference sequence). Germline trimming cut 5 bases from V and 7 bases from J; bases unmatched to any gene: 5. The CDR3 totals 14 residues. CDR3 sequence reads: CASSRDRDGEKLFF. The CDR3 nucleotides are TGTGCCAGCAGCCGGGACAGGGATGGTGAAAAACTGTTTTTT.

The gene calls are TRBV5-4 and TRBJ2-5; possible D gene TRBD1, 6 bases. The V end was cut by 2 bases, the J end by 5 bases, with 13 bases between. Germline V gene sequence: CDR1 SGHNT, CDR2 YYREEE (reference sequence). The CDR3 length is 14 residues. CDR3: CASSLQGLLETQYF. CDR3 bases: TGTGCCAGCAGCTTACAGGGTTTATTGGAGACCCAGTACTTC.

This clone was observed at least ten times. DNA for the CDR3: TGTGCCAGCAGTTACTCGGACAGGGGATATGAAAAACTGTTTTTT. Translation: CASSYSDRGYEKLFF. The chain combines TRBV6-5 with TRBJ1-4; 9 positions match TRBD1. Germline V gene lookup returns CDR1 MNHEY and CDR2 SVGAGI. This CDR3 is built from 15 residues. Trimming at V came to 0 bases and at J to 6 bases, leaving 2 bases not matched to a gene.

The rearrangement joins TRBV7-2 to TRBJ1-4; D unresolved. This CDR3 is built from 15 residues. The V gene lost 5 bases and the J gene lost 1 base, with 11 bases spanning the gap. Germline V gene sequence: CDR1 SGHTA, CDR2 FQGNSA. CDR3 sequence: CASSPNMGTNEKLFF. CDR3 coding DNA: TGTGCCAGCAGCCCCAATATGGGAACTAATGAAAAACTGTTTTTT.

The gene calls are TRBV27 and TRBJ2-1; 8 bases are shared with TRBD2. The germline V gene has CDR1 MNHEY and CDR2 SMNVEV (reference sequence). This CDR3 is 15 amino acids long. The J segment lost 8 bases and the V segment lost 4 bases, leaving 10 bases of the junction unmatched. The CDR3 DNA reads as TGTGCCAGCAGTTACGCCGGGACTAGTAAGGATGAGCAGTTCTTC. It encodes CASSYAGTSKDEQFF.

The V call is TRBV10-3, the J call TRBJ2-1, with 12 bases identical to TRBD1. The CDR3 has 18 residues. Trimming removed 3 bases from V and 7 bases from J; junction bases left unmatched: 13. Germline V gene lookup returns CDR1 ENHRY and CDR2 SYGVKD. CDR3 sequence (DNA): TGTGCCATCAGTGACGGGACAGGGGGCACGAAGTCCCGGAATGAGCAGTTCTTC. Translation gives CAISDGTGGTKSRNEQFF.

This clone was detected many times. One junction end disagrees with the germline gene, perhaps due to a read error. The V call is TRBV11-2, the J call TRBJ2-7; 7 bases fit TRBD1. Germline assignment: CDR1 SGHAT and CDR2 FQNNGV. This CDR3 is 12 amino acids long. CDR3: CASSSNDRVHTF. CDR3 coding DNA: TGTGCCAGCAGCTCAAACGACAGGGTACACACCTTC.

In its sample, this clone was seen a few times. The V gene is TRBV18, the J gene TRBJ2-5; D is unresolved. Deletions cut 0 bases from V and 1 base from J, with 9 bases between. Germline V lookup: CDR1 KGHSH, CDR2 LQKENI. The CDR3 consists of 15 residues. Written as DNA, the CDR3 is TGTGCCAGCTCACCACCTATCCTCTCCCAAGAGACCCAGTACTTC. Translation: CASSPPILSQETQYF.

V and J are TRBV6-5 and TRBJ1-2; the D is unclear. Germline V gene lookup returns CDR1 MNHEY and CDR2 SVGAGI. The CDR3 extends over 14 amino acids. V was pared by 0 bases and J by 6 bases, with 11 bases between. The CDR3 reads CASSYSATGDGYTF. CDR3 in DNA: TGTGCCAGCAGTTACTCGGCCACGGGAGATGGCTACACCTTC.

The chain joins TRBV5-6 to TRBJ2-2, with D possibly TRBD2 on 6 matching bases. The CDR3 loop spans 17 amino acids. The V and J ends lost 4 bases and 0 bases respectively, with 16 bases between them. The germline CDR1 and CDR2 sequences are SGHDT and YYEEEE. The CDR3 DNA sequence: TGTGCCAGCAGCCCCGCCCGTGGAGGGGCGAACACCGGGGAGCTGTTTTTT. It codes for CASSPARGGANTGELFF. Based on the CDR3 plus reference TRBV5-6 and TRBJ2-2, the full variable domain is DAGVTQSPTHLIKTRGQQVTLRCSPKSGHDTVSWYQQALGQGPQFIFQYYEEEERQRGNFPDRFSGHQFPNYSSELNVNALLLGDSALYLCASSPARGGANTGELFFGEGSRLTVL.

This clone has a single count. The rearrangement joins TRBV7-9 to TRBJ2-3, with 9 bases matching TRBD2. This CDR3 region has 15 residues. Losses at the gene ends were 4 bases for V and 1 base for J; bases not matched to a gene: 3. CDR1 and CDR2 from the germline V gene are SEHNR and FQNEAQ (reference sequence). CDR3 nucleotide sequence: TGTGCCAGCAGCTCTAGCGGGGCTCGCACAGATACGCAGTATTTT. Its protein is CASSSSGARTDTQYF.

About this clone: The sample holds other DNA sequences that translate to the same CDR3. The chain joins TRBV7-9 to TRBJ2-6, with D possibly matching TRBD2 (6 bases). CDR1 is SEHNR, CDR2 FQNEAQ, per germline (reference sequence). This CDR3 comprises 15 residues. Trimming stripped 5 bases from V and 0 bases from J, with 8 bases between. CDR3 residues: CASSLGLSGANVLTF. In nucleotides, the CDR3 is TGTGCCAGCAGCCTGGGACTCTCTGGGGCCAACGTCCTGACTTTC.

This clone appeared a few times. The V gene is TRBV11-2, the J gene TRBJ1-5; tentative D call: TRBD1 (6 bases). The CDR3 extends over 13 amino acids. The germline V and J ends were trimmed by 1 base and 12 bases, with 13 bases remaining between them. Germline V CDR1 and CDR2: SGHAT, FQNNGV. The CDR3 here is CASSLGRTGSQHF. CDR3 coding DNA: TGTGCCAGCAGCTTAGGAAGAACAGGGAGCCAGCATTTT.

This chain uses TRBV5-1 with TRBJ2-7, with unresolved D. Germline lookup yields CDR1 SGHRS and CDR2 YFSETQ. This CDR3 spans 14 amino acids. V lost 5 bases to trimming and J lost 0 bases, with 12 bases between them. For the CDR3, the DNA is TGCGCCAGCAGTTCGACACTCTCCTCCTACGAGCAGTACTTC. It is translated as CASSSTLSSYEQYF. Drawing the rest from reference TRBV5-1 and TRBJ2-7, the complete variable domain is KAGVTQTPRYLIKTRGQQVTLSCSPISGHRSVSWYQQTPGQGLQFLFEYFSETQRNKGNFPGRFSGRQFSNSRSEMNVSTLELGDSALYLCASSSTLSSYEQYFGPGTRLTVT.